This record looks at one T cell receptor beta chain sequence and its context. This record belongs to a study of cytotoxic CD8 clonotypes in ibrutinib-treated CLL. Germline V lookup: CDR1 MNHEY, CDR2 SMNVEV (reference sequence). The CDR3 length is 17 residues. After removal of 2 bases from V and 2 bases from J, the junction contained 9 bases not matched to a gene. Assay used: immunoSEQ multiplex PCR; TCRdb lists only in-frame clones, some missing. The sample lists tens of thousands of clones, 70% to 90% seen once, with about 5.8% in the top ten. The sequencing used PBMCs, collected before ibrutinib treatment. This receptor was obtained from a human donor with chronic lymphocytic leukemia. J is TRBJ1-5 and V is TRBV27, with 7 bases matching TRBD1. The CDR3 nucleotides read TGTGCCAGCAGTTTAAGGTCAGGGGGTACGGGCAATCAGCCCCAGCATTTT. It encodes CASSLRSGGTGNQPQHF.